These 7 T cell receptor beta chains share one sample of origin, sequenced in a study of cytomegalovirus exposure and HLA in healthy donors. Produced via immunoSEQ multiplex PCR; TCRdb's table is partial and in-frame only. The data hold over 150,000 clones, with 86% observed a single time. The sequenced sample was PBMCs. These receptors all stem from a human donor in good health.

The chain has TRBV9 and TRBJ2-1; maybe TRBD2 (5 bases). Trimming shortened V by 5 bases and J by 8 bases, and 17 bases separated the two germline ends. The CDR3 consists of 14 residues. Per germline, CDR1 SGDLS and CDR2 YYNGEE. The CDR3 spells CASSGSGTWYEQFF. The DNA of the CDR3 is TGTGCCAGCAGTGGGTCGGGAACGTGGTATGAGCAGTTCTTC. The entire variable domain, with the rest obtained from reference TRBV9 and TRBJ2-1, is as follows: DSGVTQTPKHLITATGQRVTLRCSPRSGDLSVYWYQQSLDQGLQFLIQYYNGEERAKGNILERFSAQQFPDLHSELNLSSLELGDSALYFCASSGSGTWYEQFFGPGTRLTVL.

This clone turned up a few times. V gene TRBV6-1 combines with J gene TRBJ2-2; 7 nucleotides agree with TRBD1. V lost 6 bases and J lost 6; bases outside the gene matches: 4. There are 13 residues in the CDR3. Germline CDR1 is MNHNS and CDR2 is SASEGT. Here the CDR3 DNA reads TGTGCCAGCAGAGGCCAGGGGGCCGGGGAGCTGTTTTTT. This codes for CASRGQGAGELFF.

This clone showed up just once. The rearrangement joins TRBV6-5 to TRBJ2-7, with a possible D match to TRBD1 (6 bases). In germline, CDR1 is MNHEY, CDR2 SVGAGI. The CDR3 runs to 14 residues. Trimming pared 3 bases from V and 7 bases from J, leaving 16 bases between. The CDR3 loop is CASSYGGQPFEQYF. CDR3 nucleotide sequence: TGTGCCAGCAGTTATGGAGGACAGCCTTTTGAGCAGTACTTC.

The gene calls are TRBV10-3 and TRBJ2-3; 9 nucleotides agree with TRBD2. The CDR3 has 13 residues. Trimming took 3 bases from V and 5 from J; bases not matched to a gene: 0. The germline CDR1 and CDR2 sequences are ENHRY and SYGVKD. The DNA for the CDR3 is TGTGCCATCAGTGAACTAGCGGGAGATACGCAGTATTTT. It is translated as CAISELAGDTQYF.

The DNA for the CDR3 is TGTGCCAGCAGTCAAACAGGGGGCGCTTGGCAGCCCCAGCATTTT. Its translation: CASSQTGGAWQPQHF. The chain joins TRBV28 to TRBJ1-5; TRBD1 matches at 9 bases. CDR1 is MDHEN and CDR2 is SYDVKM in the germline V gene. Trimming removed 5 bases from V and 7 bases from J; junction bases left unmatched: 9. The CDR3 has 15 amino acids. Filled out from reference TRBV28 and TRBJ1-5, the complete variable domain reads DVKVTQSSRYLVKRTGEKVFLECVQDMDHENMFWYRQDPGLGLRLIYFSYDVKMKEKGDIPEGYSVSREKKERFSLILESASTNQTSMYLCASSQTGGAWQPQHFGDGTRLSIL.

The chain is built from TRBV14 and TRBJ1-2, with D perhaps matching TRBD1 (5 bases). Germline values: CDR1 SGHDN, CDR2 FVKESK. V was clipped by 3 bases and J by 3 bases, with 8 bases between them. The CDR3 consists of 13 residues. The CDR3 region has the DNA TGTGCCAGCAGCCAGGGGACTCACTATGGCTACACCTTC. Its translation is CASSQGTHYGYTF.

This chain links TRBV18 with TRBJ2-3; D is undetermined. The CDR3 sequence is 14 residues long. Trimming left V 6 bases short and J 1 base short, with 11 bases between. The germline CDR1 and CDR2 sequences are KGHSH and LQKENI. CDR3 region: CASSRRQGTDTQYF. CDR3 sequence (DNA): TGTGCCAGCTCTCGCCGACAAGGCACAGATACGCAGTATTTT.